The subject of this entry is one TCR beta chain. Its matching antigen is unknown. Treatment of the sample: oral pan-JAK inhibitor, 5-10 mg twice daily. Trimming removed 0 bases from V and 4 bases from J, with 9 bases in between. The germline V gene has CDR1 PRHDT and CDR2 FYEKMQ (reference sequence). This CDR3 contains 14 residues. Extracted from the samples, RNA was reverse transcribed into cDNA to serve as the sequencing template. Profiling relied on immunoSEQ multiplex PCR, and the TCRdb table lists in-frame clones only, not all of them. The data contain about 110,000 clones, roughly three fifths of them singletons. These data are taken from a study of CD8+ T cells in alopecia areata. Study-wide results and limits: Mouse data revealed clearer TCR sharing than patient data did, a gap possibly tied to HLA.

The rearrangement uses TRBV13 and TRBJ1-2; the D gene is possibly TRBD1 (5 bases). The sample here was CD8+ T cells sorted from blood, taken at week 24, from a patient treated with tofacitinib. The receptor comes from a human donor with alopecia areata. The CDR3 bases are TGTGCCAGCAGCTTAGGCCAGGGCAGCTATGGCTACACCTTC. Translated, it gives CASSLGQGSYGYTF.